These 31 T cell receptor beta chains share one sample of origin, sequenced in a study of shared clonotypes between healthy human individuals (dated by TCRdb to about 2020). The library was produced with the immunoSEQ multiplex PCR assay. TCRdb took this table from immuneACCESS and kept in-frame rearrangements with V and J called. Such tables lack part of the clones; where checked against another copy, unresolved V genes explain under half of the gap, and the rest is unexplained. For this sample there are 950,000 to 1,100,000 clones; around 76% appear just once. The leading ten clones occupy 1.4% to 1.5% of the sample. Sequencing was carried out using memory CD4+ T cells sorted from blood. Sample cell subset or site, as interpreted from the label and publication: CD45RA-negative fraction. These receptors all stem from a man aged 18 to 30 in good health.

V gene TRBV7-9 combines with J gene TRBJ2-4; D may be TRBD2 (7 bases). The germline CDR1 and CDR2 sequences are SEHNR and FQNEAQ (reference sequence). The V end lost 1 base, the J end lost 8 bases, and 12 bases lay between the germline ends. The CDR3 is 14 residues long. The CDR3 sequence is CASSLDGGADIQYF. As DNA, the CDR3 is TGTGCCAGCAGCTTAGATGGGGGGGCTGACATTCAGTACTTC.

The rearrangement links TRBV19 to TRBJ2-5, with D perhaps TRBD1 (6 bases). CDR3 length: 14 amino acids. Trimming took 1 base from V and 2 from J, leaving 8 bases between them. Germline CDR1 reads LNHDA; CDR2 reads SQIVND (reference sequence). The CDR3 bases are TGTGCCAGTAGTATAGGACAGGTTCAAGAGACCCAGTACTTC. This translates into CASSIGQVQETQYF.

The chain joins TRBV2 to TRBJ1-1, with D possibly being TRBD1 (6 bases). Germline V lookup: CDR1 SNHLY, CDR2 FYNNEI. V dropped 7 bases and J dropped 1 base, with 13 bases sitting between them. The CDR3 has 14 residues. CDR3 protein: CASNTRGGNTEAFF. The CDR3, as DNA: TGTGCCAGCAATACTCGAGGGGGGAACACTGAAGCTTTCTTT.

The chain is built from TRBV6-1 and TRBJ1-1; D remains ambiguous. Trimming took off 2 bases at V and 6 bases at J, with 13 bases between the two ends. This CDR3 region has 14 residues. Germline lookup yields CDR1 MNHNS and CDR2 SASEGT. The CDR3 here is CASSESTARAEAFF. CDR3 coding DNA: TGTGCCAGCAGTGAAAGCACAGCTAGGGCTGAAGCTTTCTTT.

The chain combines TRBV6-5 with TRBJ1-5; D is unresolved. The CDR3 loop spans 13 amino acids. The V end lost 7 bases, the J end lost 4 bases, and 11 bases lay between the germline ends. Per germline, CDR1 MNHEY and CDR2 SVGAGI. The CDR3 protein is CASTPGLNQPQHF. The CDR3, as DNA: TGTGCCAGCACCCCGGGTCTTAATCAGCCCCAGCATTTT.

This clone was picked up one time. The rearrangement joins TRBV4-1 to TRBJ2-3; no firm D call. Per germline, CDR1 MGHRA and CDR2 YSYEKL. V gave up 4 bases and J gave up 5 bases, with 7 bases separating them. The CDR3 spans 12 residues. CDR3: CASSPVGDTQYF. The CDR3, as DNA: TGCGCCAGCAGCCCGGTGGGAGATACGCAGTATTTT.

Details on this clone: This could be a read error, since a much larger clone is one nucleotide away. Distinct nucleotide sequences in the sample also encode this CDR3. The chain joins TRBV11-2 to TRBJ2-7; D remains ambiguous. The V and J ends lost 1 base and 4 bases respectively, with 5 bases between them. Germline-derived CDR1 and CDR2 are SGHAT and FQNNGV. This CDR3 contains 12 residues. The CDR3 region is CASSLVGYEQYF. CDR3 coding DNA: TGTGCCAGCAGCTTAGTAGGTTACGAGCAGTACTTC.

The chain has TRBV5-5 and TRBJ1-1; 7 nucleotides match TRBD1. This CDR3 is 16 amino acids long. V shed 3 bases, J shed 2 bases, and the junction held 10 bases outside the gene matches. The germline CDR1 and CDR2 sequences are SGHKS and YYEKEE (reference sequence). The CDR3 nucleotides read TGTGCCAGCAGCTGGCAGCCAGGGGGAGTAAACACTGAAGCTTTCTTT. Residues: CASSWQPGGVNTEAFF.

The chain joins TRBV5-1 to TRBJ2-7; TRBD1 matches 9 bases. After removal of 4 bases from V and 6 bases from J, the junction contained 5 bases not matched to a gene. This CDR3 is built from 13 residues. Germline CDR1 is SGHRS and CDR2 is YFSETQ. In DNA, the CDR3 is TGCGCCAGCAGCCGGCCGACAGGGGGCGAGCAGTACTTC. Its translation is CASSRPTGGEQYF.

This clone was seen a single time. The rearrangement joins TRBV28 to TRBJ1-5, with D unclear. Per germline, CDR1 MDHEN and CDR2 SYDVKM. V was pared by 6 bases and J by 7 bases, with 16 bases between. The CDR3 loop spans 14 amino acids. The CDR3 here is CASRGYETWQPQHF. CDR3 DNA sequence: TGTGCCAGCAGGGGATACGAAACTTGGCAGCCCCAGCATTTT.

V gene TRBV7-2 combines with J gene TRBJ2-1; 9 bases line up with TRBD2. Germline V gene sequence: CDR1 SGHTA, CDR2 FQGNSA. This CDR3 comprises 16 residues. Unmatched junction bases numbered 13, after V lost 5 bases and J lost 8 bases. CDR3 coding DNA: TGTGCCAGCAGCCCCCGGGGACTAGCCGCACTCGATGAGCAGTTCTTC. It specifies CASSPRGLAALDEQFF.

The chain carries TRBV10-3 and TRBJ2-3; D possibly corresponds to TRBD1 (5 bases). The CDR3 covers 14 residues. Trimming shortened V by 7 bases and J by 0 bases, and 11 bases separated the two germline ends. CDR1 and CDR2 (germline): ENHRY, SYGVKD. CDR3 sequence reads: CAITDRSSTDTQYF. In DNA, the CDR3 is TGTGCCATCACAGACAGATCTAGCACAGATACGCAGTATTTT.

This clone was found a few times. The V call is TRBV6-5, the J call TRBJ1-1; 7 bases map to TRBD1. The CDR3 consists of 13 residues. The V segment lost 1 base and the J segment 5 bases; nucleotides outside the gene matches: 1. Germline V gives CDR1 MNHEY, CDR2 SVGAGI. CDR3 DNA: TGTGCCAGCAGTTACTTGACAGGGACTGAAGCTTTCTTT. As protein: CASSYLTGTEAFF.

Regarding this clone: The CDR3 does not close with the conserved phenylalanine or tryptophan, likely indicating a read error. The DNA is left out, because the CDR3 cannot be placed on it with certainty; the CDR3 is given as TCRdb lists it. The chain has TRBV5-3 and TRBJ1-4; the table's D call of TRBD1 was not tested on the DNA. TRBV5-3 is an ORF, with its function uncertain. Ends included, the CDR3 has 8 residues. Here the CDR3 reads CARSFRNV.

This clone turned up a few times. J is TRBJ2-1 and V is TRBV7-2, with D perhaps TRBD1 or TRBD2 (6 bases each). The CDR3 is 17 residues long. The V end was cut by 1 base, the J end by 2 bases, with 15 bases between. Germline CDR1 SGHTA, CDR2 FQGNSA. The CDR3 coding sequence is TGTGCCAGCAGCTTAGAAGGAGGGGGAAGTACCTACAATGAGCAGTTCTTC. As protein: CASSLEGGGSTYNEQFF.

The V and J genes are TRBV7-9 and TRBJ2-7; unclear D gene. Trimming stripped 0 bases from V and 6 bases from J, with 12 bases between. From germline, CDR1 is SEHNR and CDR2 FQNEAQ (reference sequence). This CDR3 has 14 residues. DNA for the CDR3: TGTGCCAGCAGCTTAGCGGACGTACAAGGCGAGCAGTACTTC. Protein: CASSLADVQGEQYF.

The chain is built from TRBV6-5 and TRBJ1-2; 9 positions agree with TRBD1. Germline V gene sequence: CDR1 MNHEY, CDR2 SVGAGI. V dropped 5 bases and J dropped 2; count of bases not matched to a gene: 6. This CDR3 comprises 15 residues. DNA for the CDR3: TGTGCCAGCAGTGGACCGGGACAGGGCAACTATGGCTACACCTTC. Its translation is CASSGPGQGNYGYTF.

This clone was observed at least ten times. The V call is TRBV2, the J call TRBJ2-1, with 9 bases matching TRBD2. V dropped 3 bases and J dropped 6; count of bases not matched to a gene: 6. This CDR3 spans 15 amino acids. Germline V lookup: CDR1 SNHLY, CDR2 FYNNEI. The CDR3 DNA sequence: TGTGCCAGCAGTGAGAGAGCGGGGGGTCCCAATGAGCAGTTCTTC. Its protein product is CASSERAGGPNEQFF.

Worth noting for this clone: At one boundary the junction diverges from the germline segment, which might be a read error. The V and J genes are TRBV11-2 and TRBJ2-4; the match to TRBD1 covers 9 bases. Germline V CDR1 and CDR2: SGHAT, FQNNGV. The CDR3 covers 13 residues. Written as DNA, the CDR3 is TGTGCCAGCAGCCTAGAATACCGGGACAGGGTTTACTTC. Translation: CASSLEYRDRVYF.

Here the CDR3 DNA reads TGTGCAAGTAGCGGGGAATTCCTCACAGATACGCAGTATTTT. This codes for CASSGEFLTDTQYF. This sequence joins TRBV5-4 and TRBJ2-3; 8 positions agree with TRBD2. The CDR3 consists of 14 residues. From germline, CDR1 is SGHNT and CDR2 YYREEE (reference sequence).

The chain has TRBV15 and TRBJ2-3; D unclear. V was shortened by 5 bases and J by 0 bases, with 18 bases between the two germline ends. From germline, CDR1 is LNHNV and CDR2 YYDKDF (reference sequence). The CDR3 loop spans 17 amino acids. CDR3 in DNA: TGTGCCACCAGCGACCCCTTGGGCGTCTATAGCACAGATACGCAGTATTTT. Protein product: CATSDPLGVYSTDTQYF.

This clone came up once. This chain connects TRBV29-1 to TRBJ2-3, with D unresolved. Trimming took off 5 bases at V and 1 base at J, with 13 bases between the two ends. The CDR3 sequence is 14 residues long. Germline V gives CDR1 SQVTM, CDR2 ANQGSEA. The CDR3, as DNA: TGCAGCGTTTTACGAGCTGGGGGCACAGATACGCAGTATTTT. It specifies CSVLRAGGTDTQYF.

This chain joins TRBV6-6 and TRBJ1-1; D is uncertain. V lost 2 bases and J 1 base, leaving 5 bases between the germline ends. The germline CDR1 and CDR2 sequences are MNHNY and SVGAGI (reference sequence). This CDR3 is built from 13 residues. The CDR3 reads CASSYGSNTEAFF. The CDR3 region has the DNA TGTGCCAGCAGTTACGGGTCGAACACTGAAGCTTTCTTT.

CDR3 in amino acids: CASSLGWTGPGDTIYF. CDR3 DNA: TGCGCCAGCAGCTTGGGTTGGACAGGGCCCGGGGACACCATATATTTT. The rearrangement uses TRBV5-1 and TRBJ1-3; 8 nucleotides match TRBD1. V was pared by 0 bases and J by 8 bases, with 10 bases of the junction left unmatched. In germline, CDR1 is SGHRS, CDR2 YFSETQ. This CDR3 contains 16 residues.

This clone came up once. The V and J genes are TRBV5-1 and TRBJ2-7; 8 bases match TRBD1. This CDR3 region has 14 residues. Germline CDR1 is SGHRS and CDR2 is YFSETQ. The V gene end was trimmed by 1 base and the J gene end by 4 bases; junction bases not matched to a gene: 4. CDR3 sequence reads: CASSLQDRVYEQYF. As DNA, the CDR3 is TGCGCCAGCAGCTTGCAGGACAGGGTATACGAGCAGTACTTC. Complete variable domain (other parts from reference TRBV5-1 and TRBJ2-7): KAGVTQTPRYLIKTRGQQVTLSCSPISGHRSVSWYQQTPGQGLQFLFEYFSETQRNKGNFPGRFSGRQFSNSRSEMNVSTLELGDSALYLCASSLQDRVYEQYFGPGTRLTVT.

CDR3 in amino acids: CASSYSTAAGGFQFF. DNA of the CDR3: TGTGCCAGCAGTTACTCGACGGCCGCGGGGGGGTTTCAGTTCTTC. The chain is built from TRBV6-5 and TRBJ2-1; 9 positions match TRBD2. This CDR3 has 15 residues. J was trimmed by 13 bases and V by 0 bases; bases with no gene match: 10. Germline CDR1 is MNHEY and CDR2 is SVGAGI.

This clone was observed a handful of times. The chain links TRBV2 to TRBJ1-2, with D uncertain. Trimming took 7 bases from V and 2 from J, leaving 8 bases between them. The CDR3 totals 12 residues. Germline loops: CDR1 SNHLY, CDR2 FYNNEI. This chain's CDR3 is CASNTLNYGYTF. CDR3 sequence (DNA): TGTGCCAGCAACACGCTGAACTATGGCTACACCTTC.

V gene TRBV30 combines with J gene TRBJ2-5; D may be TRBD2 (6 bases). The CDR3 is 16 residues long. Trimming took off 0 bases at V and 2 bases at J, with 16 bases between the two ends. Germline-derived CDR1 and CDR2 are GTSNPN and SVGIG (reference sequence). The CDR3: CAWSVLFGGEQETQYF. DNA of the CDR3: TGTGCCTGGAGTGTACTCTTTGGCGGGGAACAAGAGACCCAGTACTTC.

This clone was recorded only once. This chain links TRBV15 with TRBJ1-2, with D hard to call. CDR1 and CDR2 from the germline V gene are LNHNV and YYDKDF (reference sequence). CDR3 length: 15 amino acids. Trimming pared 1 base from V and 3 bases from J, leaving 12 bases between. The CDR3 loop is CATSRGIGMDYGYTF. DNA of the CDR3: TGTGCCACCAGCAGAGGAATAGGGATGGACTATGGCTACACCTTC.

In DNA, the CDR3 is TGTGCCATCGCTGCCTGGGGGGACACCGGGGAGCTGTTTTTT. This encodes CAIAAWGDTGELFF. The rearrangement joins TRBV10-3 to TRBJ2-2; D is perhaps TRBD2 (6 bases). Germline V CDR1 and CDR2: ENHRY, SYGVKD. V was cut by 8 bases and J by 3 bases, with 13 bases left in between. This CDR3 is built from 14 residues.

Remarks on this clone: Germline and junction disagree at one end, which may indicate a read error. The V gene is TRBV6-1, the J gene TRBJ1-4; TRBD1 is a possible D gene (5 bases). This CDR3 has 12 residues. Per the germline V gene, CDR1 is MNHNS and CDR2 is SASEGT. CDR3 protein: CASSVSLGHSVF. CDR3 in DNA: TGTGCCAGCAGTGTCTCTCTTGGACATAGTGTTTTT.